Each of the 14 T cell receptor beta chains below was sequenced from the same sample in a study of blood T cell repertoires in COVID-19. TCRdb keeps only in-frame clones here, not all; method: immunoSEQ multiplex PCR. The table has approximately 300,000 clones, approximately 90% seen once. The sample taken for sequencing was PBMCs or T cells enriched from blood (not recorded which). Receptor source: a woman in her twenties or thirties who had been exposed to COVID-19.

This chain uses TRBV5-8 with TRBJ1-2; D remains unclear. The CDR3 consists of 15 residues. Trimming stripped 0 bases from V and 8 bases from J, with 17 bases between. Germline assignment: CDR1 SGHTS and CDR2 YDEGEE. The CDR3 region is CASSLVFGELGGYTF. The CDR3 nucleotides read TGTGCCAGCAGCTTGGTCTTCGGGGAACTAGGCGGCTACACCTTC.

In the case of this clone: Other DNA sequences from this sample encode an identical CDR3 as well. For the CDR3, the DNA is TGTGCCAGCTCACCTACGGGTTACGGCAATCAGCCCCAGCATTTT. Encoded protein: CASSPTGYGNQPQHF. V and J are TRBV18 and TRBJ1-5; D gene ambiguous. Germline values: CDR1 KGHSH, CDR2 LQKENI. The CDR3 has 15 amino acids. V lost 3 bases and J lost 2, with 11 bases in between. The full variable domain, with the rest looked up from reference TRBV18 and TRBJ1-5, is NAGVMQNPRHLVRRRGQEARLRCSPMKGHSHVYWYRQLPEEGLKFMVYLQKENIIDESGMPKERFSAEFPKEGPSILRIQQVVRGDSAAYFCASSPTGYGNQPQHFGDGTRLSIL.

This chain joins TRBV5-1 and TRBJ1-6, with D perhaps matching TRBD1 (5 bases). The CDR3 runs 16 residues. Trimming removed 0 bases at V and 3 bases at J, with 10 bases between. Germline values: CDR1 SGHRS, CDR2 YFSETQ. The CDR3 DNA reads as TGCGCCAGCAGCTTGGAGCAGGGACTCTATAATTCACCCCTCCACTTT. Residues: CASSLEQGLYNSPLHF.

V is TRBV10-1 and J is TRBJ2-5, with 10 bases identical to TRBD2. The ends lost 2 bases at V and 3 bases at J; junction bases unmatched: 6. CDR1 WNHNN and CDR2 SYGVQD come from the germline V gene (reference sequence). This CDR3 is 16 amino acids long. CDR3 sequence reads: CASSEPPSGGKETQYF. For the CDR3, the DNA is TGCGCCAGCAGTGAGCCGCCTAGCGGGGGCAAAGAGACCCAGTACTTC.

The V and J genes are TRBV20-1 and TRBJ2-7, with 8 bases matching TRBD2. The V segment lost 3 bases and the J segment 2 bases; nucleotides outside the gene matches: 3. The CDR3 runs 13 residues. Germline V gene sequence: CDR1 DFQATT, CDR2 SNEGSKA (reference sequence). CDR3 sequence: CSASGGRTYEQYF. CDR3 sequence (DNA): TGCAGTGCTAGTGGCGGGAGGACCTACGAGCAGTACTTC.

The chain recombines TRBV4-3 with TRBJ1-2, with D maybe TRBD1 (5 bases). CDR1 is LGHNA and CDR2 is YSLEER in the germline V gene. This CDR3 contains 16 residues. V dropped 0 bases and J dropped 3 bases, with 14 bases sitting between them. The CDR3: CASSQDSALGDYGYTF. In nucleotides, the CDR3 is TGCGCCAGCAGCCAAGATTCTGCCCTAGGGGACTATGGCTACACCTTC.

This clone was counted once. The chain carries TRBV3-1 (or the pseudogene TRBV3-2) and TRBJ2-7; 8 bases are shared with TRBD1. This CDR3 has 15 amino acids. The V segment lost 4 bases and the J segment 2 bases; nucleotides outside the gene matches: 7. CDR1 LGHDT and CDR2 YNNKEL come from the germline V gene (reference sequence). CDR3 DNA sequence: TGTGCCAGCAGCCCACGGACAGGGTGGGCCTACGAGCAGTACTTC. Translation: CASSPRTGWAYEQYF.

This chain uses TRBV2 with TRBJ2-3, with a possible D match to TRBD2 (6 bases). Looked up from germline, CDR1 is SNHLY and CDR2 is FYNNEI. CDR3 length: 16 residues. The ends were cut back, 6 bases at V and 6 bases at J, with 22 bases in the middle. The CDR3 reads CASRKNSGLAGDTQYF. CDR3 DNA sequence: TGTGCCAGCAGGAAAAATAGCGGTTTAGCTGGTGATACGCAGTATTTT.

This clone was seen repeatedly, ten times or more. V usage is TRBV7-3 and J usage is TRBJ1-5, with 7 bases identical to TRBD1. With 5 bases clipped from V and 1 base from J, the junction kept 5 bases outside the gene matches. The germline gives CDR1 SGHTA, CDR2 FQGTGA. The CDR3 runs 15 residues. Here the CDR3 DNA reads TGTGCCAGCAGCCAACAGGGGACGAGCAATCAGCCCCAGCATTTT. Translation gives CASSQQGTSNQPQHF.

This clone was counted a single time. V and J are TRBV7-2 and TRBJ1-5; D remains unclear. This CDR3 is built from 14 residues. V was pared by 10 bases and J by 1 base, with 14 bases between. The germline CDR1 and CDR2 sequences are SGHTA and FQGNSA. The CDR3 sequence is CATRRGGSNQPQHF. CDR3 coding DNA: TGTGCCACCCGACGGGGTGGGAGCAATCAGCCCCAGCATTTT.

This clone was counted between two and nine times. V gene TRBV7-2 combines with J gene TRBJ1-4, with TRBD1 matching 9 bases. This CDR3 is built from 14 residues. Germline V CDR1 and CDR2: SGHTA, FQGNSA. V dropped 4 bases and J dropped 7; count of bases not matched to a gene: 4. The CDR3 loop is CASSSWDRVEKLFF. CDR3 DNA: TGTGCCAGCAGCTCCTGGGACAGGGTTGAAAAACTGTTTTTT.

CDR3 DNA: TGTGCCAGCAGTCAGACAGGGGTACCCTACAATGAGCAGTTCTTC. This sequence encodes CASSQTGVPYNEQFF. V and J are TRBV7-3 and TRBJ2-1; TRBD1 aligns across 8 bases. Germline assignment: CDR1 SGHTA and CDR2 FQGTGA. CDR3 length equals 15 residues. V was clipped by 6 bases and J by 2 bases; unmatched bases: 6. Variable domain in full (rest from reference TRBV7-3 and TRBJ2-1): GAGVSQTPSNKVTEKGKYVELRCDPISGHTALYWYRQSLGQGPEFLIYFQGTGAADDSGLPNDRFFAVRPEGSVSTLKIQRTERGDSAVYLCASSQTGVPYNEQFFGPGTRLTVL.

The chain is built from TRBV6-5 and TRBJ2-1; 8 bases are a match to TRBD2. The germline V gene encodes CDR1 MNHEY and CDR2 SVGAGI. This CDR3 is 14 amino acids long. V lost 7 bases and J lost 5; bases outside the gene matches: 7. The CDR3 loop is CASTIAGSNNEQFF. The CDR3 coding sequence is TGTGCCAGCACAATAGCGGGGTCCAACAATGAGCAGTTCTTC.

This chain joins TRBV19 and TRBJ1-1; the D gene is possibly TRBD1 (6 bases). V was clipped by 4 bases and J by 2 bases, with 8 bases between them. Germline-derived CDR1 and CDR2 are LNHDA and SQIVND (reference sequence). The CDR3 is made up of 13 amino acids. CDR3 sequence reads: CASSTRGNTEAFF. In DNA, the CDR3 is TGTGCCAGTAGTACCAGGGGTAACACTGAAGCTTTCTTT. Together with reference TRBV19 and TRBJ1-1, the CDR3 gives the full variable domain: DGGITQSPKYLFRKEGQNVTLSCEQNLNHDAMYWYRQDPGQGLRLIYYSQIVNDFQKGDIAEGYSVSREKKESFPLTVTSAQKNPTAFYLCASSTRGNTEAFFGQGTRLTVV.